Each of the 7 T cell receptor beta chains below was sequenced from the same sample in a study of glioma-infiltrating T cells after dendritic cell vaccination. Assay used: immunoSEQ multiplex PCR; TCRdb lists only in-frame clones, some missing. The sample holds 55,000 to 70,000 clones; around four fifths are singletons and the top ten take 9.2%. The sample was blood, taken before dendritic cell vaccination. The receptors stem from a human donor with glioblastoma.

The chain combines TRBV27 with TRBJ2-7; D ambiguous. Trimming took off 3 bases at V and 1 base at J, with 10 bases between the two ends. This CDR3 comprises 14 residues. Germline V gene lookup returns CDR1 MNHEY and CDR2 SMNVEV (reference sequence). This CDR3 is CASSFIWQSYEQYF. CDR3 nucleotide sequence: TGTGCCAGCAGTTTTATTTGGCAGTCCTACGAGCAGTACTTC.

CDR3 loop: CASASTLEETQYF. The CDR3 DNA follows: TGTGCTAGTGCCTCTACCCTGGAGGAGACCCAGTACTTC. The rearrangement uses TRBV12-5 and TRBJ2-5; D uncertain. V lost 7 bases and J 5 bases, leaving 14 bases between the germline ends. CDR1 LGHNT and CDR2 FRNRAP come from the germline V gene. The CDR3 spans 13 residues. Looking up the rest from reference TRBV12-5 and TRBJ2-5 gives the full variable domain: DARVTQTPRHKVTEMGQEVTMRCQPILGHNTVFWYRQTMMQGLELLAYFRNRAPLDDSGMPKDRFSAEMPDATLATLKIQPSEPRDSAVYFCASASTLEETQYFGPGTRLLVL.

V and J are TRBV28 and TRBJ1-4; D remains ambiguous. This CDR3 has 14 residues. Trimming stripped 7 bases from V and 3 bases from J, with 12 bases between. Germline V gene data show CDR1 as MDHEN and CDR2 as SYDVKM. CDR3 in DNA: TGTGCCAGCATGAATCAGTTGGCTAATGAAAAACTGTTTTTT. Its protein product is CASMNQLANEKLFF.

The V call is TRBV7-9, the J call TRBJ1-3; possibly TRBD1 for D (5 bases). The germline V and J ends were trimmed by 5 bases and 0 bases, with 23 bases remaining between them. The length of the CDR3 is 19 residues. The germline V gene has CDR1 SEHNR and CDR2 FQNEAQ (reference sequence). DNA for the CDR3: TGTGCCAGCAGCCCCTTAATCGCCTCGATCAGGGACTCTGGAAACACCATATATTTT. Translation gives CASSPLIASIRDSGNTIYF.

In this sample, this clone turned up a few times. The rearrangement joins TRBV28 to TRBJ2-3; 12 bases fit TRBD2. The CDR3 is 18 amino acids. V gave up 2 bases and J gave up 1 base; unmatched junction bases: 7. Germline V gene sequence: CDR1 MDHEN, CDR2 SYDVKM. CDR3 sequence: CASSLTSGGTSRTDTQYF. DNA for the CDR3: TGTGCCAGCAGTTTAACTAGCGGGGGGACGAGTCGCACAGATACGCAGTATTTT.

This chain joins TRBV5-1 and TRBJ2-2; 12 bases agree with TRBD2. The CDR3 spans 17 residues. Germline V gene sequence: CDR1 SGHRS, CDR2 YFSETQ. Trimming at V came to 0 bases and at J to 6 bases, leaving 6 bases not matched to a gene. This chain's CDR3 is CASSLATSGGSAGELFF. CDR3 DNA: TGCGCCAGCAGCTTGGCAACTAGCGGGGGGAGTGCCGGGGAGCTGTTTTTT.

This clone was seen a single time. This chain joins TRBV25-1 and TRBJ1-6; TRBD1 might be the D (6 bases). Germline V lookup: CDR1 MGHDK, CDR2 SYGVNS. Trimming cost V 7 bases and J 10 bases, with 14 bases left between them. The CDR3 has 13 residues. In DNA form, the CDR3 reads TGTGCCAGCAAGGGGCAGGGGAACTCACCCCTCCACTTT. It codes for CASKGQGNSPLHF. The entire variable domain, with the rest obtained from reference TRBV25-1 and TRBJ1-6, is as follows: EADIYQTPRYLVIGTGKKITLECSQTMGHDKMYWYQQDPGMELHLIHYSYGVNSTEKGDLSSESTVSRIRTEHFPLTLESARPSHTSQYLCASKGQGNSPLHFGNGTRLTVT.